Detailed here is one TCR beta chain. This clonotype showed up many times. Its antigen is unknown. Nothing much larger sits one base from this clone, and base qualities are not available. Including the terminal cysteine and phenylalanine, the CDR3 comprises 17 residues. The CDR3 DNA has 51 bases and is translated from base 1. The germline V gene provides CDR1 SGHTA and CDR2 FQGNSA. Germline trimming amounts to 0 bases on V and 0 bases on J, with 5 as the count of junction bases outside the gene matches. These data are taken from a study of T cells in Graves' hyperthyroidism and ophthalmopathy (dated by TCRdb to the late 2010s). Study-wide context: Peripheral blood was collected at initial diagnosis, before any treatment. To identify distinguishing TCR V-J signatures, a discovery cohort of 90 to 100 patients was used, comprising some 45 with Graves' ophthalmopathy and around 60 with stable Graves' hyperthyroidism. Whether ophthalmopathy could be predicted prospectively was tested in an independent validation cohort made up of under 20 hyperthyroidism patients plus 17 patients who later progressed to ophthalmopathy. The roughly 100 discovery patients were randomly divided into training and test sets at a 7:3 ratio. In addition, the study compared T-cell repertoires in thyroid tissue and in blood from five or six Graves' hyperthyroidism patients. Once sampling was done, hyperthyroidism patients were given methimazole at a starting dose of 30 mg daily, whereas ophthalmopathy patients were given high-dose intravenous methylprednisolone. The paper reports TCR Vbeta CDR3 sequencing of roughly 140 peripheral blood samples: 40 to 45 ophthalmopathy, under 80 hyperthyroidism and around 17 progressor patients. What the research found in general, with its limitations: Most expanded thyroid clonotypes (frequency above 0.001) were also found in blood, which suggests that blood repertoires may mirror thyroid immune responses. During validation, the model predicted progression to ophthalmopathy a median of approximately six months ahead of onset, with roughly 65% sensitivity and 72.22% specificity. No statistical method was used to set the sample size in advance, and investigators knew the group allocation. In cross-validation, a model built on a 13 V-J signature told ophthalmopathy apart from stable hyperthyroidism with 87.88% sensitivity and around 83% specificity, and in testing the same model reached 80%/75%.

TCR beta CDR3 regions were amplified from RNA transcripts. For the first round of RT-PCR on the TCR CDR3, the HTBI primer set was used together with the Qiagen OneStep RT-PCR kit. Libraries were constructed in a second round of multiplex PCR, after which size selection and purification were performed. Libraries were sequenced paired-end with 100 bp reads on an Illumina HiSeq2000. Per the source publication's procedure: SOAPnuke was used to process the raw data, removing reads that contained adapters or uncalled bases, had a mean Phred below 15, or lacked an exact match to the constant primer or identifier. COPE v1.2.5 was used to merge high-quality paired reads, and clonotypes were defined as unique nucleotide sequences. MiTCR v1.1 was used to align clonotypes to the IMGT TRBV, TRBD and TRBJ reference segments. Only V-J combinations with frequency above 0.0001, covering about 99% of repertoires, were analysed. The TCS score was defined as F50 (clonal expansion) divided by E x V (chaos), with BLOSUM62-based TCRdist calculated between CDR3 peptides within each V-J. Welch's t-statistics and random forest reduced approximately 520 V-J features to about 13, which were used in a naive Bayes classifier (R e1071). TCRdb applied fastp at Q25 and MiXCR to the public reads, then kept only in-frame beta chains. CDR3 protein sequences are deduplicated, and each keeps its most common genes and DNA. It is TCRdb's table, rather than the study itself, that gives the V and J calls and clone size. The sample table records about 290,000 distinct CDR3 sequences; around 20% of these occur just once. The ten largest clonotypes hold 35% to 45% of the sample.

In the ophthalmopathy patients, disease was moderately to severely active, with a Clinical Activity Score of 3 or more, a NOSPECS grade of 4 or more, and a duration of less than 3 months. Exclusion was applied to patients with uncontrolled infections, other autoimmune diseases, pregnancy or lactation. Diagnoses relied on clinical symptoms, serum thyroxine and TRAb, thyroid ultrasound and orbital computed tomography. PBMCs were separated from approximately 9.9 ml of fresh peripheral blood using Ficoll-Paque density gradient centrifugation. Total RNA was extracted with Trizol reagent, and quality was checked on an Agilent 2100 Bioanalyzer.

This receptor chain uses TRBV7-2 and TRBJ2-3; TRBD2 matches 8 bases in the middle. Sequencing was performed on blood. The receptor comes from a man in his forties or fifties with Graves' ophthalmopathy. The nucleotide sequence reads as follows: TGTGCCAGCAGCTTAGCGCAAGGGACTAGAAGCACAGATACGCAGTATTTT. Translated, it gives CASSLAQGTRSTDTQYF.